These 30 T cell receptor beta chains share one sample of origin, sequenced in a study of CD4 T cells in relation to SARS-CoV-2 and coronaviruses. Sequenced by immunoSEQ multiplex PCR; TCRdb stores in-frame clones only, minus some. The repertoire has about 56,000 clones, around 92% of them found once; the top ten carry roughly 0.4%. The sample consisted of naive CD4+ T cells from PBMCs. This sample's subset: naive CD4+ T cells isolated by negative enrichment. Receptors were obtained from an adult with COVID-19.

The chain carries TRBV18 and TRBJ2-7, with D possibly being TRBD2 (6 bases). The CDR3 length is 13 residues. In germline, CDR1 is KGHSH, CDR2 LQKENI. V was cut by 3 bases and J by 2 bases, with 8 bases left in between. The CDR3 reads CASSPGGTYEQYF. DNA for the CDR3: TGTGCCAGCTCACCGGGGGGAACCTACGAGCAGTACTTC.

The chain joins TRBV6-5 to TRBJ2-7; TRBD1 aligns across 8 bases. The ends lost 5 bases at V and 3 bases at J; junction bases unmatched: 3. CDR3 length: 13 amino acids. Germline loops: CDR1 MNHEY, CDR2 SVGAGI. The CDR3 nucleotides read TGTGCCAGCAGTCGGACAGGGAACTACGAGCAGTACTTC. The encoded protein is CASSRTGNYEQYF.

This chain connects TRBV30 to TRBJ1-1, with unresolved D. Per the germline V gene, CDR1 is GTSNPN and CDR2 is SVGIG (reference sequence). V was clipped by 4 bases and J by 3 bases, with 12 bases between them. The length of the CDR3 is 13 residues. CDR3 sequence reads: CAWTKTPDTEAFF. The CDR3 DNA reads as TGTGCCTGGACCAAGACTCCGGACACTGAAGCTTTCTTT.

This clone is a singleton in its sample. The CDR3 protein is CASNPGGVSSYEQYF. DNA for the CDR3: TGTGCCAGCAACCCTGGTGGGGTAAGCTCCTACGAGCAGTACTTC. V gene TRBV28 combines with J gene TRBJ2-7; no clear D gene. CDR1 is MDHEN and CDR2 is SYDVKM in the germline V gene. V lost 7 bases and J lost 0, with 16 bases in between. The CDR3 consists of 15 residues.

The CDR3: CASSYYREQPQHF. The DNA for the CDR3 is TGTGCCAGCAGTTACTACAGGGAACAGCCCCAGCATTTT. This rearrangement joins TRBV6-2 or TRBV6-3 to TRBJ1-5; TRBD1 might be the D (6 bases). From germline, CDR1 is MNHEY and CDR2 SVGEGT. This CDR3 has 13 amino acids. Trimming removed 1 base at V and 7 bases at J, with 8 bases between.

V is TRBV15 and J is TRBJ2-7; D gene uncertain. Between the trimmed V and J ends, which lost 0 bases and 3 bases, there was a span of 27 bases. This CDR3 has 20 residues. Germline assignment: CDR1 LNHNV and CDR2 YYDKDF (reference sequence). The CDR3 coding sequence is TGTGCCACCAGCAGAGATCAATGGTCCCTGGGCAGAGAATACTACTACGAGCAGTACTTC. It specifies CATSRDQWSLGREYYYEQYF.

The CDR3 DNA reads as TGTGCCAGCAGCAAGCGGACTAGCGGCCACAATGAGCAGTTCTTC. It yields the protein CASSKRTSGHNEQFF. The V call is TRBV11-3, the J call TRBJ2-1; 10 positions match TRBD2. CDR3 length: 15 residues. CDR1 and CDR2 (germline): SGHNT, YENEEA. With V trimmed by 5 bases and J by 5 bases, 6 bases remained unmatched.

V and J are TRBV5-1 and TRBJ1-1; tentatively, D is TRBD1 (5 bases). V gave up 7 bases and J gave up 0 bases, with 10 bases separating them. CDR3 length: 13 residues. Germline lookup yields CDR1 SGHRS and CDR2 YFSETQ. The CDR3 protein is CASRFRVNTEAFF. CDR3 DNA: TGCGCCAGCCGGTTCAGGGTGAACACTGAAGCTTTCTTT.

The V and J genes are TRBV24-1 and TRBJ1-1; 7 bases align to TRBD1. This CDR3 has 13 residues. V was pared by 7 bases and J by 1 base, with 2 bases of the junction left unmatched. Germline CDR1 and CDR2: KGHDR and SFDVKD. The CDR3 DNA follows: TGTGCCACCAGAAGACAGGGGAACACTGAAGCTTTCTTT. As protein: CATRRQGNTEAFF.

This chain links TRBV27 with TRBJ2-3, with TRBD2 matching 10 bases. V gave up 7 bases and J gave up 5 bases; unmatched junction bases: 6. The CDR3 has 14 residues. The germline gives CDR1 MNHEY, CDR2 SMNVEV (reference sequence). The CDR3 DNA sequence: TGTGCCAGCAACCTAGCGGGAGTTGGAGATACGCAGTATTTT. Translating gives CASNLAGVGDTQYF.

This clone was seen only once. The chain couples TRBV5-8 to TRBJ1-5; D gene uncertain. The CDR3 loop spans 16 amino acids. Between the trimmed V and J ends, which lost 4 bases and 0 bases, there was a span of 14 bases. Germline V gene data show CDR1 as SGHTS and CDR2 as YDEGEE. CDR3 sequence: CASSDPQWYSNQPQHF. In DNA form, the CDR3 reads TGTGCCAGCAGCGATCCTCAGTGGTATAGCAATCAGCCCCAGCATTTT.

The chain is built from TRBV5-6 and TRBJ2-3, with 10 positions matching TRBD2. CDR3 length: 16 amino acids. Per the germline V gene, CDR1 is SGHDT and CDR2 is YYEEEE. J was trimmed by 4 bases and V by 4 bases; bases with no gene match: 9. The CDR3 region has the DNA TGTGCCAGCAGCGAAGCGGGAGGGCCCGAGGCAGATACGCAGTATTTT. This translates into CASSEAGGPEADTQYF.

The chain has TRBV7-3 and TRBJ2-2; tentative D call: TRBD1 (6 bases). CDR3 length: 24 residues. Germline CDR1 and CDR2: SGHTA and FQGTGA. Trimming cost V 0 bases and J 1 base, with 33 bases left between them. CDR3: CASSLTFVFMGNRGTGKNTGELFF. The CDR3 coding sequence is TGTGCCAGCAGCTTAACTTTCGTCTTTATGGGTAACCGCGGCACAGGGAAGAACACCGGGGAGCTGTTTTTT.

The chain combines TRBV5-1 with TRBJ2-7; 11 nucleotides line up with TRBD2. V gave up 3 bases and J gave up 3 bases; unmatched junction bases: 2. The germline V gene has CDR1 SGHRS and CDR2 YFSETQ. This CDR3 comprises 14 residues. For the CDR3, the DNA is TGCGCCAGCAGCTCTAGCGGGAGGATCTACGAGCAGTACTTC. This translates into CASSSSGRIYEQYF.

The V call is TRBV19, the J call TRBJ2-7; TRBD2 might be the D (6 bases). The CDR3 has 16 amino acids. The germline gives CDR1 LNHDA, CDR2 SQIVND (reference sequence). Trimming took 3 bases from V and 5 from J, leaving 20 bases between them. The DNA of the CDR3 is TGTGCCAGTAGTATGCGGCCCGGGAGCAGCATGGACGAGCAGTACTTC. As protein: CASSMRPGSSMDEQYF.

This clone was observed once. V and J are TRBV18 and TRBJ1-5, with D tentatively TRBD1 (5 bases). Germline CDR1 KGHSH, CDR2 LQKENI. V lost 5 bases, J lost 0 bases, and 8 bases lay in between. The CDR3 covers 14 residues. CDR3 amino acids: CASSSQGSNQPQHF. In nucleotides, the CDR3 is TGTGCCAGCTCATCCCAGGGTAGCAATCAGCCCCAGCATTTT.

Written as DNA, the CDR3 is TGTGCCAGCAGCAATAAGGGCATCCTGGGCGAGCCCCAGCATTTT. This codes for CASSNKGILGEPQHF. The chain uses TRBV21-1 and TRBJ1-5. TRBV21-1 corresponds to a pseudogene. This CDR3 has 15 residues.

This rearrangement joins TRBV2 to TRBJ2-1; D remains unclear. Germline loops: CDR1 SNHLY, CDR2 FYNNEI. CDR3 size: 14 residues. Trimming pared 7 bases from V and 0 bases from J, leaving 10 bases between. CDR3 bases: TGTGCCAGCATTACCGAGGCCTCCTACAATGAGCAGTTCTTC. This gives the protein CASITEASYNEQFF.

The chain carries TRBV10-1 and TRBJ1-5; possible D gene TRBD1, 6 bases. The CDR3 is 16 amino acids. With 1 base removed from V and 9 bases from J, the gap between germline ends came to 19 bases. Per the germline V gene, CDR1 is WNHNN and CDR2 is SYGVQD (reference sequence). The CDR3 loop reads CASSEFAGVRGWPQHF. CDR3 nucleotides: TGCGCCAGCAGTGAGTTCGCAGGGGTAAGGGGTTGGCCCCAGCATTTT.

V and J are TRBV7-9 and TRBJ1-4; maybe TRBD1 (6 bases). The CDR3 spans 16 residues. The V and J ends lost 3 bases and 0 bases respectively, with 11 bases between them. Germline V gene lookup returns CDR1 SEHNR and CDR2 FQNEAQ (reference sequence). The CDR3 bases are TGTGCCAGCAGCTTGGGACAAATTGCAACTAATGAAAAACTGTTTTTT. This encodes CASSLGQIATNEKLFF.

The rearrangement joins TRBV7-9 to TRBJ1-2, with 7 bases matching TRBD1. The germline V gene encodes CDR1 SEHNR and CDR2 FQNEAQ (reference sequence). V shed 7 bases, J shed 3 bases, and the junction held 14 bases outside the gene matches. This CDR3 has 16 amino acids. The CDR3 DNA follows: TGTGCCAGCAACGAGTTCCGGGAGGGGGCTCACTATGGCTACACCTTC. Translated, it gives CASNEFREGAHYGYTF.

This chain uses TRBV7-8 with TRBJ2-7; D not certain. From germline, CDR1 is SGHVS and CDR2 FQNEAQ. Trimming removed 4 bases at V and 5 bases at J, with 6 bases between. The CDR3 totals 11 residues. CDR3 loop: CASSSGDEQYF. The CDR3 DNA reads TGTGCCAGCAGCTCTGGTGACGAGCAGTACTTC.

The V gene is TRBV28, the J gene TRBJ1-4; no firm D call. CDR1 and CDR2 (germline): MDHEN, SYDVKM. This CDR3 has 15 amino acids. Trimming pared 1 base from V and 4 bases from J, leaving 10 bases between. CDR3 bases: TGTGCCAGCAGTTTATTCACAGATCTTAATGAAAAACTGTTTTTT. Translation: CASSLFTDLNEKLFF.

V and J are TRBV28 and TRBJ1-1, with D possibly TRBD1 on 5 matching bases. The germline V and J ends were trimmed by 6 bases and 1 base, with 15 bases remaining between them. The V gene's germline CDR1 is MDHEN and CDR2 SYDVKM. The CDR3 has 15 residues. The CDR3 spells CASSPGGGRNTEAFF. The DNA for the CDR3 is TGTGCCAGCAGCCCCGGGGGAGGCAGGAACACTGAAGCTTTCTTT. The full variable domain, completed using reference TRBV28 and TRBJ1-1, is DVKVTQSSRYLVKRTGEKVFLECVQDMDHENMFWYRQDPGLGLRLIYFSYDVKMKEKGDIPEGYSVSREKKERFSLILESASTNQTSMYLCASSPGGGRNTEAFFGQGTRLTVV.

A single count supports this clone. This chain connects TRBV24-1 to TRBJ2-3; 9 nucleotides match TRBD2. The CDR3 consists of 15 residues. V shed 5 bases, J shed 6 bases, and the junction held 8 bases outside the gene matches. Germline CDR1 reads KGHDR; CDR2 reads SFDVKD. This chain's CDR3 is CATSVSGRIADTQYF. CDR3 coding DNA: TGTGCCACCAGTGTAAGCGGGAGGATCGCGGATACGCAGTATTTT.

This chain joins TRBV11-2 and TRBJ2-1, with 9 bases matching TRBD1. V shed 4 bases and J 8 bases; nucleotides not matched to a gene: 12. Germline V CDR1 and CDR2: SGHAT, FQNNGV. The CDR3 contains 16 residues. The CDR3 bases are TGTGCCAGCAGCTCGTTAAGGGGACAGGGAATGGATGAGCAGTTCTTC. Translated, it gives CASSSLRGQGMDEQFF.

The gene calls are TRBV6-5 and TRBJ2-7; no reliable D call. The CDR3 is 14 amino acids. Trimming left V 0 bases short and J 1 base short, with 7 bases between. CDR1 and CDR2 (germline): MNHEY, SVGAGI. The DNA for the CDR3 is TGTGCCAGCAGTTACTCCCGTTCTTCCTACGAGCAGTACTTC. Amino acid sequence: CASSYSRSSYEQYF.

The chain joins TRBV5-1 to TRBJ2-7, with 10 bases lining up with TRBD1. Germline values: CDR1 SGHRS, CDR2 YFSETQ. Trimming removed 4 bases from V and 3 bases from J; junction bases left unmatched: 4. The length of the CDR3 is 14 residues. CDR3 coding DNA: TGCGCCAGCAGCCCGGACAGGGGGATCTACGAGCAGTACTTC. This gives the protein CASSPDRGIYEQYF.

The chain combines TRBV28 with TRBJ2-3, with 7 nucleotides matching TRBD1. The CDR3 loop spans 15 amino acids. Germline trimming cut 7 bases from V and 2 bases from J; bases unmatched to any gene: 9. Germline values: CDR1 MDHEN, CDR2 SYDVKM. CDR3 DNA sequence: TGTGCCAGCAAGACAGGGTTTCTCTCCACAGATACGCAGTATTTT. The encoded protein is CASKTGFLSTDTQYF.

CDR3 residues: CASSLVVGRVEQYF. The CDR3 nucleotides read TGTGCCAGCAGCTTAGTTGTAGGGAGGGTCGAGCAGTACTTC. The chain joins TRBV7-2 to TRBJ2-7; 7 nucleotides match TRBD2. Trimming took 1 base from V and 6 from J; bases not matched to a gene: 6. CDR1 and CDR2 (germline): SGHTA, FQGNSA. CDR3 length: 14 residues.